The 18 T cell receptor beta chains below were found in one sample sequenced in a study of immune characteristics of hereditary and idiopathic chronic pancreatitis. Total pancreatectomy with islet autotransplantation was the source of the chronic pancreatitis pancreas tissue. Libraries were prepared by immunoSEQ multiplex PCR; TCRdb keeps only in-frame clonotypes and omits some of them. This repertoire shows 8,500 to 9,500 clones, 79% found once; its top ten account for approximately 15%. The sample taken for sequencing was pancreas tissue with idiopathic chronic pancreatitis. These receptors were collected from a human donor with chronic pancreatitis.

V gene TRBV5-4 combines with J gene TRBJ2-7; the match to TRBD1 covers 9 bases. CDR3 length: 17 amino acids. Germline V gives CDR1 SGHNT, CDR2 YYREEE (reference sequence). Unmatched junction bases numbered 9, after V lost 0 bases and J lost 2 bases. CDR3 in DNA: TGTGCCAGCAGCTTGGCCCACAGGGGGCGGAGCACCTACGAGCAGTACTTC. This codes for CASSLAHRGRSTYEQYF. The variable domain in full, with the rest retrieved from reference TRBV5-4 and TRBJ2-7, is ETGVTQSPTHLIKTRGQQVTLRCSSQSGHNTVSWYQQALGQGPQFIFQYYREEENGRGNFPPRFSGLQFPNYSSELNVNALELDDSALYLCASSLAHRGRSTYEQYFGPGTRLTVT.

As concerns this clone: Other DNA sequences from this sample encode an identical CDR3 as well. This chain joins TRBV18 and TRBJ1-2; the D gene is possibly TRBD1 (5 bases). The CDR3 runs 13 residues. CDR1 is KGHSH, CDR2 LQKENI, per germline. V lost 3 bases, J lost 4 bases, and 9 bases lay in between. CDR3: CASSPRQGYGYTF. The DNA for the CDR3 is TGTGCCAGCTCACCTCGGCAGGGCTATGGCTACACCTTC.

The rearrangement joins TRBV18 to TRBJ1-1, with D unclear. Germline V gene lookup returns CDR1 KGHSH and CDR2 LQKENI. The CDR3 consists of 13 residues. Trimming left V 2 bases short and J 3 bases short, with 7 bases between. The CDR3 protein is CASSPARDTEAFF. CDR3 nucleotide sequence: TGTGCCAGCTCACCAGCGAGGGACACTGAAGCTTTCTTT.

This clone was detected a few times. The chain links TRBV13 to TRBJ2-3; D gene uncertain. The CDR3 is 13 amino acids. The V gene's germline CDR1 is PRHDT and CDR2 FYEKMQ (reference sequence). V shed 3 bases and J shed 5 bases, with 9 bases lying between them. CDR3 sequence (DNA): TGTGCCAGCAGCTTTCGGGCTAGAGATACGCAGTATTTT. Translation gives CASSFRARDTQYF.

The CDR3 DNA is TGTGCCAGCAGCCACACTGGACTAGCGGGGGCAAATGAGCAGTTCTTC. Translating it yields CASSHTGLAGANEQFF. The rearrangement joins TRBV3-1 (or the pseudogene TRBV3-2) to TRBJ2-1, with 13 bases that match TRBD2. CDR3 length equals 16 residues. The germline CDR1 and CDR2 sequences are LGHDT and YNNKEL (reference sequence). The junction had 6 bases not matched to a gene; V was cut back by 3 bases and J by 7 bases.

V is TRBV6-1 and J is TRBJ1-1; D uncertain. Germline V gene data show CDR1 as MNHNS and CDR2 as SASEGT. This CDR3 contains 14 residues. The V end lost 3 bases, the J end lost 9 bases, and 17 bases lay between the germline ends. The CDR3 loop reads CASSESFRTGKAFF. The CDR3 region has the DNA TGTGCCAGCAGTGAGTCCTTCCGGACTGGGAAAGCTTTCTTT.

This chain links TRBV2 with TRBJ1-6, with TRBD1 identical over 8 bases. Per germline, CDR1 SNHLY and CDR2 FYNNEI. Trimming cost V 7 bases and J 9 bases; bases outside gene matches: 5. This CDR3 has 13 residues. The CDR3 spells CASNVDRVSPLHF. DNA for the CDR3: TGTGCCAGCAATGTGGACAGGGTTTCACCCCTCCACTTT.

The CDR3 nucleotides are TGTGCCAGCAGCCAGAGTCCTTCGGATCAGCCCCAGCATTTT. As protein: CASSQSPSDQPQHF. The chain employs TRBV7-8 and TRBJ1-5; D not resolved. V was trimmed by 5 bases and J by 5 bases, leaving 13 bases between them. The CDR3 totals 14 residues. CDR1 and CDR2 from the germline V gene are SGHVS and FQNEAQ.

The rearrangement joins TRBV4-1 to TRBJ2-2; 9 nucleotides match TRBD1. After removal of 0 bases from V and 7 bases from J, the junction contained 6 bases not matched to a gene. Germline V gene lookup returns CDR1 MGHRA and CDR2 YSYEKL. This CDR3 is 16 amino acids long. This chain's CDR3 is CASSQDLGQGFGELFF. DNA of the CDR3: TGCGCCAGCAGCCAAGATCTCGGACAGGGGTTCGGGGAGCTGTTTTTT.

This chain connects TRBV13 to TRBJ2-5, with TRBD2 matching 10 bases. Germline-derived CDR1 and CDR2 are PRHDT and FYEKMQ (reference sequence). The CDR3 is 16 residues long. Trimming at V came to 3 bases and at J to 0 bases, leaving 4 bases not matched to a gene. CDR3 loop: CASSFGTSGDQETQYF. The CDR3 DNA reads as TGTGCCAGCAGCTTTGGCACTAGCGGGGACCAAGAGACCCAGTACTTC. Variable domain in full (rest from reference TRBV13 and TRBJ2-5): AAGVIQSPRHLIKEKRETATLKCYPIPRHDTVYWYQQGPGQDPQFLISFYEKMQSDKGSIPDRFSAQQFSDYHSELNMSSLELGDSALYFCASSFGTSGDQETQYFGPGTRLLVL.

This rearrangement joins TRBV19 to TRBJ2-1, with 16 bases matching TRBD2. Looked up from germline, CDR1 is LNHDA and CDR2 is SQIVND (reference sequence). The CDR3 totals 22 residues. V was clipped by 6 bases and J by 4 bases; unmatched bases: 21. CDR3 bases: TGTGCCAGTAGCTCAGGGGCACCGGGACGTGGGACTAGCGGGGGGGCTTACAATGAGCAGTTCTTC. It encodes CASSSGAPGRGTSGGAYNEQFF.

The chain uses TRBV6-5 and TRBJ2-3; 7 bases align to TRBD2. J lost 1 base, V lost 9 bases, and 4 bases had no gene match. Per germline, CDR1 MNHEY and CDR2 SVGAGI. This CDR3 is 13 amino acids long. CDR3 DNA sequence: TGTGCCAGTTCTAGCGGAGGCACAGATACGCAGTATTTT. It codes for CASSSGGTDTQYF.

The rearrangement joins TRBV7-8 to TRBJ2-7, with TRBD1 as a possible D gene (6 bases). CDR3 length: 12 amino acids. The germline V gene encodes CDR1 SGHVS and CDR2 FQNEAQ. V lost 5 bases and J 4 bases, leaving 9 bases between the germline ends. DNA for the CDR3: TGTGCCAGCAGCCCTGACAGGTACGAGCAGTACGTC. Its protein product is CASSPDRYEQYV.

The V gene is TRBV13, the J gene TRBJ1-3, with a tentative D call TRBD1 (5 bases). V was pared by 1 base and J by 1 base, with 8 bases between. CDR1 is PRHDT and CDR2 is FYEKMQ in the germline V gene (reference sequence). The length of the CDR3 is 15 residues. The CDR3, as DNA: TGTGCCAGCAGCTTAGAAGGGGATTCTGGAAACACCATATATTTT. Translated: CASSLEGDSGNTIYF.

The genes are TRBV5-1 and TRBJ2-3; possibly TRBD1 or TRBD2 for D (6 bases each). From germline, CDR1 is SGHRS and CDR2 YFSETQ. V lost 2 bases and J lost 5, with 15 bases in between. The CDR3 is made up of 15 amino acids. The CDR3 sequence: CASSLRGGGLDTQYF. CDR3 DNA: TGCGCCAGCAGCTTACGAGGGGGAGGCCTAGATACGCAGTATTTT. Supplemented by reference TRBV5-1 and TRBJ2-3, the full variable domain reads KAGVTQTPRYLIKTRGQQVTLSCSPISGHRSVSWYQQTPGQGLQFLFEYFSETQRNKGNFPGRFSGRQFSNSRSEMNVSTLELGDSALYLCASSLRGGGLDTQYFGPGTRLTVL.

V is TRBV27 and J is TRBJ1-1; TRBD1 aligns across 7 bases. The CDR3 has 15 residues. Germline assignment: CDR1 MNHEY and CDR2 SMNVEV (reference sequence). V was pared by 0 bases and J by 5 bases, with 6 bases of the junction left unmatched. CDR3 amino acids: CASSLSIQGYTEAFF. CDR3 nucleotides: TGTGCCAGCAGTTTATCGATACAGGGGTATACTGAAGCTTTCTTT.

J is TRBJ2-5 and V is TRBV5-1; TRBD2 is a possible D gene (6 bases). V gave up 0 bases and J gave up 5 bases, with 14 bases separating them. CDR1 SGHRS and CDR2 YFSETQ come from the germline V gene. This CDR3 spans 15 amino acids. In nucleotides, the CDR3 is TGCGCCAGCAGCTTGGGGCCCGGGACTGGGGAGACCCAGTACTTC. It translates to CASSLGPGTGETQYF. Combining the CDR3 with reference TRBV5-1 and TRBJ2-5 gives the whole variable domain KAGVTQTPRYLIKTRGQQVTLSCSPISGHRSVSWYQQTPGQGLQFLFEYFSETQRNKGNFPGRFSGRQFSNSRSEMNVSTLELGDSALYLCASSLGPGTGETQYFGPGTRLLVL.

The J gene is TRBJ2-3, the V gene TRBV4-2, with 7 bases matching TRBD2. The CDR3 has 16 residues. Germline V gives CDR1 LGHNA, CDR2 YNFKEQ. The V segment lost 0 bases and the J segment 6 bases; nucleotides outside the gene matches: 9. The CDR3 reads CASSQELTGGPDTQYF. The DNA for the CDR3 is TGTGCCAGCAGCCAAGAGTTAACGGGGGGTCCGGATACGCAGTATTTT.